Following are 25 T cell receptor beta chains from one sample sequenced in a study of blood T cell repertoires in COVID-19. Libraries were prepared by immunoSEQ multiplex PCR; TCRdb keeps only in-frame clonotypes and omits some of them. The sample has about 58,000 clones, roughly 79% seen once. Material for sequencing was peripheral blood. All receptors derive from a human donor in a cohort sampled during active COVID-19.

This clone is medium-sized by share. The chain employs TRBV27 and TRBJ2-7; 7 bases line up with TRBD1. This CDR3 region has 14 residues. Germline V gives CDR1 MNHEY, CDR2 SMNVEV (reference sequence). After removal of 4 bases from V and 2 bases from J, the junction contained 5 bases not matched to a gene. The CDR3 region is CASSSTGFAYEQYF. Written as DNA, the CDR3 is TGTGCCAGCAGTTCGACAGGGTTTGCCTACGAGCAGTACTTC.

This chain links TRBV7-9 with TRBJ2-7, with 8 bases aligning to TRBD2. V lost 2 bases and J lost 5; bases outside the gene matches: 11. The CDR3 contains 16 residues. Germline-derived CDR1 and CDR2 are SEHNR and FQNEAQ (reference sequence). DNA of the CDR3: TGTGCCAGCAGCTTATGGAGTAGCGGGATAAAGAACGAGCAGTACTTC. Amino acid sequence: CASSLWSSGIKNEQYF.

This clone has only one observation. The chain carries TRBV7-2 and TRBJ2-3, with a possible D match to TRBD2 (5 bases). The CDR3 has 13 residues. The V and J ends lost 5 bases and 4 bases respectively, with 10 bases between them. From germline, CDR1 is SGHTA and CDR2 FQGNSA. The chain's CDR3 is CASSPPSPDTQYF. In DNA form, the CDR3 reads TGTGCCAGCAGCCCCCCTAGCCCAGATACGCAGTATTTT.

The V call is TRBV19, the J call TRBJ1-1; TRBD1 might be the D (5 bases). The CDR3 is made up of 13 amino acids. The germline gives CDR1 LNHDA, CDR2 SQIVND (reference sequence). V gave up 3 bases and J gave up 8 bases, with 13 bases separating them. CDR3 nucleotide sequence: TGTGCCAGTAGTATCTTGAGATGGGGCGAAGCTTTCTTT. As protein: CASSILRWGEAFF.

DNA of the CDR3: TGTGCCAGCAGCCCCAGGGGCAGTAATGAAAAACTGTTTTTT. Amino acids: CASSPRGSNEKLFF. The rearrangement joins TRBV9 to TRBJ1-4; perhaps TRBD1 as D (6 bases). CDR3 length equals 14 residues. With 4 bases removed from V and 4 bases from J, the gap between germline ends came to 11 bases. Germline-derived CDR1 and CDR2 are SGDLS and YYNGEE.

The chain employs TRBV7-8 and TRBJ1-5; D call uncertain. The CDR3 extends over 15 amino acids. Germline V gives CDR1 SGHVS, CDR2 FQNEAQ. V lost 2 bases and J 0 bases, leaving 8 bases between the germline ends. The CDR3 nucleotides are TGTGCCAGCAGCTTAAGTCTGAGTAGCAATCAGCCCCAGCATTTT. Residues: CASSLSLSSNQPQHF. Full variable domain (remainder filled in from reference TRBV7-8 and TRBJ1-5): GAGVSQSPRYKVAKRGQDVALRCDPISGHVSLFWYQQALGQGPEFLTYFQNEAQLDKSGLPSDRFFAERPEGSVSTLKIQRTQQEDSAVYLCASSLSLSSNQPQHFGDGTRLSIL.

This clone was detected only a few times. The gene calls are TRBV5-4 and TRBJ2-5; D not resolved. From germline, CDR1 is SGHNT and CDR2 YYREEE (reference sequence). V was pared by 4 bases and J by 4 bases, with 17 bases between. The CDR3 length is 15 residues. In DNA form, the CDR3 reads TGTGCCAGCAGCATCGGATCGAGGAGTGGAGAGACCCAGTACTTC. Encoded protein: CASSIGSRSGETQYF.

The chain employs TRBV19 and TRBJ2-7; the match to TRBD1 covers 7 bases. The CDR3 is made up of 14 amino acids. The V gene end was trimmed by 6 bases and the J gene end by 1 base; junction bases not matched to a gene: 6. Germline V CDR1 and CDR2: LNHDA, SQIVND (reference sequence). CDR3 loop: CASRWDSGSYEQYF. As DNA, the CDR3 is TGTGCCAGTAGGTGGGACAGTGGATCCTACGAGCAGTACTTC.

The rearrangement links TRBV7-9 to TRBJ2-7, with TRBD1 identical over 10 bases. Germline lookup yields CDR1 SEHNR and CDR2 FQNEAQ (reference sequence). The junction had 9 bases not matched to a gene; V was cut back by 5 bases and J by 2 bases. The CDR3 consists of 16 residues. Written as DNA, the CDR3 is TGTGCCAGCAGCCCCGGACAGGGGGGCTTCACCTACGAGCAGTACTTC. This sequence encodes CASSPGQGGFTYEQYF.

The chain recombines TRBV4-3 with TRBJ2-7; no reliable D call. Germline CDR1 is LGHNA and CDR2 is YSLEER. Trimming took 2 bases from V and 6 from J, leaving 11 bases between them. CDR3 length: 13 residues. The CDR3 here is CASSQLRFSEQYF. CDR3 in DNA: TGCGCCAGCAGCCAACTCCGTTTCTCCGAGCAGTACTTC.

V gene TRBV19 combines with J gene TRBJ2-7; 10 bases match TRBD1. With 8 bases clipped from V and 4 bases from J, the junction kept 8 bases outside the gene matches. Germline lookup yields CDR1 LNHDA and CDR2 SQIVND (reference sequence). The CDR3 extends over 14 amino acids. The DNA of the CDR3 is TGTGCCAGTTCTTCCGCGGGACAGGGGTACGAGCAGTACTTC. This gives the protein CASSSAGQGYEQYF.

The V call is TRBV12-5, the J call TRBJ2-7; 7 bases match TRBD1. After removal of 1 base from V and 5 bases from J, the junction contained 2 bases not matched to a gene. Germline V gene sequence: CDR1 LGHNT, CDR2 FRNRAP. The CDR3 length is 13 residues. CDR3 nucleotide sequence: TGTGCTAGTGGTTTGGACAGGGGCCACGAGCAGTACTTC. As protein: CASGLDRGHEQYF. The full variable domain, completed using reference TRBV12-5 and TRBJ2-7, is DARVTQTPRHKVTEMGQEVTMRCQPILGHNTVFWYRQTMMQGLELLAYFRNRAPLDDSGMPKDRFSAEMPDATLATLKIQPSEPRDSAVYFCASGLDRGHEQYFGPGTRLTVT.

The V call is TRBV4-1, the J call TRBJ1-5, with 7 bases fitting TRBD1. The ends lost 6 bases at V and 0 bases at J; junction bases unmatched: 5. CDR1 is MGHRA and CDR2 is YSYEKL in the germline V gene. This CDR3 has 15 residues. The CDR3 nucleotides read TGCGCCAGCAGTTACGGGACAGATAGCAATCAGCCCCAGCATTTT. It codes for CASSYGTDSNQPQHF.

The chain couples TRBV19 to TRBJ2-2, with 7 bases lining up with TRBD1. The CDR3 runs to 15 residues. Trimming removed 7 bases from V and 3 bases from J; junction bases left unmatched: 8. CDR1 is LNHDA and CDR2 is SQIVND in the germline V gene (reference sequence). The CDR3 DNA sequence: TGTGCCAGTACCCGAACGACAGGGTACACCGGGGAGCTGTTTTTT. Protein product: CASTRTTGYTGELFF.

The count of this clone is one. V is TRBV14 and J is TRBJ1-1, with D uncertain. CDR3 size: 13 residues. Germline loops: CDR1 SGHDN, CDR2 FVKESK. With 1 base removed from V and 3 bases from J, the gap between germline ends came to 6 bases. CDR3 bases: TGTGCCAGCAGCCAAGGGTCAGACACTGAAGCTTTCTTT. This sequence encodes CASSQGSDTEAFF.

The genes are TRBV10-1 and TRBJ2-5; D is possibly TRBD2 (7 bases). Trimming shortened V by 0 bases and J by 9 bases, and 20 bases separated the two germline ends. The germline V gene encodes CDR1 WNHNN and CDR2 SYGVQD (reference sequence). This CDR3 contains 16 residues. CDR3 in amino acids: CASSESPGGPKLAQYF. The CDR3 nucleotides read TGCGCCAGCAGTGAGTCCCCGGGGGGCCCCAAGTTGGCCCAGTACTTC.

The CDR3 nucleotides are TGTGCCAGCAGCCTCTCGACAGGGCTCTATGGCTACACCTTC. Its translation: CASSLSTGLYGYTF. The genes are TRBV7-8 and TRBJ1-2; TRBD1 aligns across 7 bases. Germline-derived CDR1 and CDR2 are SGHVS and FQNEAQ. V was clipped by 5 bases and J by 4 bases; unmatched bases: 7. This CDR3 spans 14 amino acids.

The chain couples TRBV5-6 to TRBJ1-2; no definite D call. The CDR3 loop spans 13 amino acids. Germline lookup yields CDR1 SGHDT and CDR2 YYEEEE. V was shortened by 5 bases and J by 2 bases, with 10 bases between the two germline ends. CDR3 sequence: CASSQTENYGYTF. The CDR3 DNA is TGTGCCAGCAGTCAAACTGAAAACTATGGCTACACCTTC.

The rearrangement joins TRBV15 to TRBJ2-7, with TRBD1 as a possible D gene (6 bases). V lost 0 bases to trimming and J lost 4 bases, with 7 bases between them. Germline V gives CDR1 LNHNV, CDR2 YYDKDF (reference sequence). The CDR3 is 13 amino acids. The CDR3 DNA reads TGTGCCACCAGCAGAGAAGACAGGTACGAGCAGTACTTC. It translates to CATSREDRYEQYF.

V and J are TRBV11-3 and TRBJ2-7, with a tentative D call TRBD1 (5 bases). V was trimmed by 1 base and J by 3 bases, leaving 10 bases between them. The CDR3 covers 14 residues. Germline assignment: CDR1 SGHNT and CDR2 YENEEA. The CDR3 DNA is TGTGCCAGCAGCTTAGCCCCAGGGCACTACGAGCAGTACTTC. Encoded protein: CASSLAPGHYEQYF.

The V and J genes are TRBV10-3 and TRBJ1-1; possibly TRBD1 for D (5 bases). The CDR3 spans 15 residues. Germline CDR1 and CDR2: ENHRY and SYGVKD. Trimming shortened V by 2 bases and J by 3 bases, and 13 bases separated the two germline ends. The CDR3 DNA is TGTGCCATCAGTGAGGGGGGGTGGGCGGACACTGAAGCTTTCTTT. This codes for CAISEGGWADTEAFF.

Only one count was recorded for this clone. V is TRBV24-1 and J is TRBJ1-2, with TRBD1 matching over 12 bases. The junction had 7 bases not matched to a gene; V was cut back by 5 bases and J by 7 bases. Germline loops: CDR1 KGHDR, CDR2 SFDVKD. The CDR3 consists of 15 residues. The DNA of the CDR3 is TGTGCCACCAGTGGTCCGGGACAGGGGGCGACTGGCTACACCTTC. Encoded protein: CATSGPGQGATGYTF.

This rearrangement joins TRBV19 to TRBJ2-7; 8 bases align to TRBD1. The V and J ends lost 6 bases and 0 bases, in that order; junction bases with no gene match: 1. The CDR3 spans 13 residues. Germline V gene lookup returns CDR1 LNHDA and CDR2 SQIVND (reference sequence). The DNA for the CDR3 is TGTGCCAGTAGAGGGACAGGCTCCTACGAGCAGTACTTC. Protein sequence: CASRGTGSYEQYF.

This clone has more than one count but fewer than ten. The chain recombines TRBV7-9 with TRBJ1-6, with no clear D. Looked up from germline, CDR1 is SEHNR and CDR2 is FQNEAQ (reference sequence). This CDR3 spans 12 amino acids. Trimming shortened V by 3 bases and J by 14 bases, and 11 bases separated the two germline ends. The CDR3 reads CASSFGEGSLHF. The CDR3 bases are TGTGCCAGCAGCTTTGGGGAGGGTTCCCTCCACTTT.

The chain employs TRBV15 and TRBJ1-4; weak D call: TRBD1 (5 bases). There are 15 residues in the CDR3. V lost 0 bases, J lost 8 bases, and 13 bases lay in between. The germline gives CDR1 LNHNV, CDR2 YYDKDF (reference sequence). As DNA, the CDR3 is TGTGCCACCAGCAGAGATAGGCGGGACGGCGAAAAACTGTTTTTT. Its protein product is CATSRDRRDGEKLFF.